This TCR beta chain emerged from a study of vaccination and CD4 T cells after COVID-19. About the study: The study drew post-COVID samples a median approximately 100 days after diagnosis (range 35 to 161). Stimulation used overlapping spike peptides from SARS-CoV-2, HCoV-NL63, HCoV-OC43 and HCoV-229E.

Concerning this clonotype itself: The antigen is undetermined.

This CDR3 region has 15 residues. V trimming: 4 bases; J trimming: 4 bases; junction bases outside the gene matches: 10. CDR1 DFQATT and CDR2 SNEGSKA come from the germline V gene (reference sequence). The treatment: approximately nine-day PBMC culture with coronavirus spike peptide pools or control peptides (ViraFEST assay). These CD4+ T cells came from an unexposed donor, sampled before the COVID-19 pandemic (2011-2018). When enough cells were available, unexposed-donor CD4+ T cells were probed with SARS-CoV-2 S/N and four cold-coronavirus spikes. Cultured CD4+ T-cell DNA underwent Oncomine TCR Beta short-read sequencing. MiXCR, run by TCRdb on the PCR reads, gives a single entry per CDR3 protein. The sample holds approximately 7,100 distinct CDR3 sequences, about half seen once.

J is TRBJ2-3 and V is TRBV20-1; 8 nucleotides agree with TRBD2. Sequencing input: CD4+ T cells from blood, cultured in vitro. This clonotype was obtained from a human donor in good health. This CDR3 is CSANPGLEVSDTQYF. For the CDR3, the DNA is TGCAGTGCTAATCCGGGACTAGAGGTTTCAGATACGCAGTATTTT.